This TCR beta chain was profiled in a study of T cells in women clearing cervical HPV infection. In the study overall: Donors had HPV16-related CIN3 or worse; 2 had invasive cancer.

Each participant carried one incident cervical HPV16 infection only. Libraries were prepared by immunoSEQ multiplex PCR; TCRdb keeps only in-frame clonotypes and omits some of them. The sample totals 18,000 or so clones. About this clone: The observed sequence ends 3 residues before the CDR3 terminus, with the missing tail filled in from the germline J gene.

Trimming took 1 base from V and 2 from J, leaving 12 bases between them. CDR1 is SGHKS and CDR2 is YYEKEE in the germline V gene (reference sequence). The CDR3 is 15 residues long. V and J are TRBV5-5 and TRBJ1-2, with a tentative D call TRBD1 (6 bases). The TCR originated in a woman aged 18-70 years with a cervical HPV16 infection that either progressed to CIN3+ or cleared (not recorded which). The sample consisted of blood buffy coat. CDR3 sequence reads: CASSLSQGSNYGYTF. The CDR3 DNA, read in part, is TGTGCCAGCAGCTTGTCTCAGGGGAGCAACTATGGC. The whole variable domain, remainder taken from reference TRBV5-5 and TRBJ1-2, is DAGVTQSPTHLIKTRGQQVTLRCSPISGHKSVSWYQQVLGQGPQFIFQYYEKEERGRGNFPDRFSARQFPNYSSELNVNALLLGDSALYLCASSLSQGSNYGYTFGSGTRLTVV.